The present T cell receptor (beta chain) was sequenced within a study of Graves' ophthalmopathy and Graves' hyperthyroidism. The authors amplified TCR beta CDR3 regions from RNA transcripts. Second-round multiplex PCR followed a first-round RT-PCR using HTBI primers. TCRdb reprocessed the multiplex PCR reads with MiXCR, giving one entry per CDR3 protein. The sample records roughly 480,000 distinct CDR3 sequences, approximately 15% being singletons. The CDR3 extends over 15 amino acids. Trimming left V 0 bases short and J 4 bases short, with 12 bases between. Germline CDR1 MGHRA, CDR2 YSYEKL. In this sample, this clonotype turned up a few times.

This chain links TRBV4-1 with TRBJ2-5; D call uncertain. This sequence originates from a woman aged 25 to 39 with Graves' ophthalmopathy. Material for sequencing was blood. As DNA, the CDR3 is TGCGCCAGCAGCCAAGATTATAGTCGAGGAGAGACCCAGTACTTC. It encodes CASSQDYSRGETQYF.